The TCR beta chain described here comes from a study of T cell changes during pregnancy in multiple sclerosis. This clone came up once. Using immunoSEQ multiplex PCR, the repertoire was profiled, and TCRdb retains in-frame clones only, with some absent. Of fewer than 60,000 clones detected, less than 95% appear once; the ten largest clones hold 3% to 4%. After removal of 5 bases from V and 1 base from J, the junction contained 3 bases not matched to a gene. Germline CDR1 reads LNHDA; CDR2 reads SQIVND (reference sequence). This CDR3 has 14 amino acids. The chain recombines TRBV19 with TRBJ1-1; 8 bases are shared with TRBD1. Here the sequenced sample was peripheral blood, taken after pregnancy. The receptor comes from a female donor in good health, enrolled as a control in a pregnancy study. The CDR3 reads CASSFGTGNTEAFF. In nucleotides, the CDR3 is TGTGCCAGTAGTTTCGGGACAGGGAACACTGAAGCTTTCTTT.